This TCR beta chain was profiled in a study of STAT5B mutations in CD4+ large granular lymphocyte leukemia. The CDR3 covers 12 residues. Deletions cut 3 bases from V and 4 bases from J, with 7 bases between. The germline V gene encodes CDR1 SGHNT and CDR2 YENEEA. This clone was seen only once. The antigen remains undetermined. Assay used: immunoSEQ multiplex PCR; TCRdb lists only in-frame clones, some missing. The table includes 30,000 to 40,000 clones, about 82% detected once. General study findings and limits: 8/27 top patient clones versus 2/35 control clones were TRBV06-family. No patients shared main leukemic clonotypes, though about 24% appeared at low frequency elsewhere. Higher CD4+ than CD8+ T-LGLL clonality might reflect small sample size.

V usage is TRBV11-3 and J usage is TRBJ2-7; TRBD1 might be the D (5 bases). Sequenced sample: CD4+ T cells from blood buffy coats. This receptor was obtained from a human donor in good health. The CDR3 nucleotides are TGTGCCAGCAGCTTGACAGCATACGAGCAGTACTTC. Protein: CASSLTAYEQYF.